One sample yielded the 8 T cell receptor beta chains listed below, sequenced in a study of T cells expressing NK-cell markers (TCRdb year 2020). Libraries came from 5' RACE. These reads were obtained on an Illumina HiSeq 2000. Based on TCRdb reprocessing of the reads, there is one entry per CDR3 protein sequence, and DNA is missing. This sample's table carries more than 400,000 distinct CDR3 sequences. The ten largest clones capture about 7.1% of the sample. The sequenced material came from blood T cells: a sorted CD56 or NKG2C T cell subset, CD4+ or CD8+ T cells, or bulk PBMC T cells (not recorded which). The receptors were gathered from a woman aged 18-70 years in good health.

This rearrangement joins TRBV2 to TRBJ2-4; TCRdb's assignment of TRBD2 cannot be checked, as there is no DNA. CDR1 is SNHLY and CDR2 is FYNNEI in the germline V gene. The CDR3 extends over 14 amino acids. CDR3 sequence: CASSDNWTWNIQYF.

The chain employs TRBV5-1 and TRBJ2-2; TCRdb picks TRBD1, but there is no DNA to check that call. This CDR3 region has 14 residues. Per germline, CDR1 SGHRS and CDR2 YFSETQ. This chain's CDR3 is CASSNRQDSGELFF.

The J gene is TRBJ2-6, the V gene TRBV7-3; the D call of TRBD1 rests on TCRdb alone, since no DNA is present to check it. The CDR3 contains 19 residues. CDR1 and CDR2 (germline): SGHTA, FQGTGA. The CDR3 reads CASSLRDIRGLSGANVLTF.

This chain uses TRBV20-1 with TRBJ2-3. This CDR3 has 14 amino acids. Per the germline V gene, CDR1 is DFQATT and CDR2 is SNEGSKA (reference sequence). CDR3 loop: CSARDLRRTDTQYF.

The CDR3 protein is CSASGGRGLQTQYF. The rearrangement links TRBV20-1 to TRBJ2-5; TCRdb's D gene call, TRBD1, goes unchecked for lack of DNA. The CDR3 contains 14 residues. Looked up from germline, CDR1 is DFQATT and CDR2 is SNEGSKA (reference sequence).

This chain uses TRBV5-1 with TRBJ1-5; TCRdb's assignment of TRBD1 cannot be checked, as there is no DNA. The length of the CDR3 is 15 residues. Germline values: CDR1 SGHRS, CDR2 YFSETQ. CDR3: CASTLGWGPNQPQHF.

The V and J genes are TRBV20-1 and TRBJ2-1; absent DNA, TCRdb's TRBD2 call cannot be checked. The CDR3 runs to 15 residues. Germline V lookup: CDR1 DFQATT, CDR2 SNEGSKA (reference sequence). CDR3: CSASPAGGSYNEQFF.

The chain couples TRBV9 to TRBJ2-2. Germline V gene sequence: CDR1 SGDLS, CDR2 YYNGEE. The CDR3 spans 14 residues. The CDR3 here is CASSVRSADGELFF.